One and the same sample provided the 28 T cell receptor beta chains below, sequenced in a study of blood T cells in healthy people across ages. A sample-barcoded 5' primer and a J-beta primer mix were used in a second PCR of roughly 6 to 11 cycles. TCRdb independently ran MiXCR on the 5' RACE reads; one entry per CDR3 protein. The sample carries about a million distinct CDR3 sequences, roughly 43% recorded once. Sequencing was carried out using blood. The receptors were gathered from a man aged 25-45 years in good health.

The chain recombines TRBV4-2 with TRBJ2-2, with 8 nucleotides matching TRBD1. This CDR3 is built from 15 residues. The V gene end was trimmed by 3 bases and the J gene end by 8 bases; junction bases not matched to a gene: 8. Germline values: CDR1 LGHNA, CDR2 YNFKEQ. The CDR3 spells CASSHAQGVAGELFF. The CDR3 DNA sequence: TGTGCCAGCAGCCACGCACAGGGGGTAGCGGGGGAGCTGTTTTTT.

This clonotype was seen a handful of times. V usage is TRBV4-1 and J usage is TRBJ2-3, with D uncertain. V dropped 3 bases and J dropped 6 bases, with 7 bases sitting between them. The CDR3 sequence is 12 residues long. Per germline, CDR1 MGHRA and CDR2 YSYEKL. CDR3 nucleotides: TGCGCCAGCAGCCAGATAATGGATACGCAGTATTTT. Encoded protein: CASSQIMDTQYF.

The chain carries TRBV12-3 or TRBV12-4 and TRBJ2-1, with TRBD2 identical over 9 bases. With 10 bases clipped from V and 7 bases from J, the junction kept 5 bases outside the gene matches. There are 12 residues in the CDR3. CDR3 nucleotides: TGTGCCATCTTAAGCGGGGGGAATGAGCAGTTCTTC. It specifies CAILSGGNEQFF.

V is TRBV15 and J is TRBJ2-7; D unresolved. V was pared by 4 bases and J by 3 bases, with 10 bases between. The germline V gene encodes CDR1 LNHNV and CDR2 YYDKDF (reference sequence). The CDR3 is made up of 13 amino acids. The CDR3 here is CATSKDKIYEQYF. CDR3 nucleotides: TGTGCCACCAGCAAGGATAAGATCTACGAGCAGTACTTC. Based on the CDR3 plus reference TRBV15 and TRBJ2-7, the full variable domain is DAMVIQNPRYQVTQFGKPVTLSCSQTLNHNVMYWYQQKSSQAPKLLFHYYDKDFNNEADTPDNFQSRRPNTSFCFLDIRSPGLGDTAMYLCATSKDKIYEQYFGPGTRLTVT.

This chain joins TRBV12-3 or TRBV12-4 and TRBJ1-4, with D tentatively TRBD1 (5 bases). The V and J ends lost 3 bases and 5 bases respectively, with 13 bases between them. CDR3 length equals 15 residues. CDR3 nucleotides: TGTGCCAGCAGTTTGGGGGAGGGACCCAATGAAAAACTGTTTTTT. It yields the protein CASSLGEGPNEKLFF.

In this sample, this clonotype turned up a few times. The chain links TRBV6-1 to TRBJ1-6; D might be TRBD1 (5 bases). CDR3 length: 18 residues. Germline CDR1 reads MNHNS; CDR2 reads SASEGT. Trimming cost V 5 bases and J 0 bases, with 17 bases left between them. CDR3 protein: CASSQPAGGSSYNSPLHF. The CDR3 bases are TGTGCCAGCAGTCAACCGGCTGGGGGAAGCTCCTATAATTCACCCCTCCACTTT.

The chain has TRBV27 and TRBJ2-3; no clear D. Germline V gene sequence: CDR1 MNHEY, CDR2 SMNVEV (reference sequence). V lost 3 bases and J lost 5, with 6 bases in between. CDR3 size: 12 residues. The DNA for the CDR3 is TGTGCCAGCAGTTTCATAGGAGATACGCAGTATTTT. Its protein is CASSFIGDTQYF.

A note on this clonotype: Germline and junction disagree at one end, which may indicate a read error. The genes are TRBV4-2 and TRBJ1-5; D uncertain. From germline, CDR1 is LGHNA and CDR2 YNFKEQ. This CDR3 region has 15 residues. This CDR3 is CTSSQGIRPNQPQHF. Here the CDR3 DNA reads TGTACCAGCAGCCAAGGGATACGCCCCAACCAGCCCCAGCATTTT.

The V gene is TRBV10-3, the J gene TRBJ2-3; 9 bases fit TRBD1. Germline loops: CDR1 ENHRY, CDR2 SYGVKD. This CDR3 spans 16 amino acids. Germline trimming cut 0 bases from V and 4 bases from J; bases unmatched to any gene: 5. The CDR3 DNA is TGTGCCATCAGTGAGTCCGGGACAGGGCGCCCAGATACGCAGTATTTT. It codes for CAISESGTGRPDTQYF.

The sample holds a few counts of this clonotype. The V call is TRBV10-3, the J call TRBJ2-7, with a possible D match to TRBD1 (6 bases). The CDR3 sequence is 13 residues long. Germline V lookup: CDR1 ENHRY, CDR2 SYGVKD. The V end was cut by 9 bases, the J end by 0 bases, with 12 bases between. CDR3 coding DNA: TGTGCCATACTACGGACAGACTCCTACGAGCAGTACTTC. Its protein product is CAILRTDSYEQYF.

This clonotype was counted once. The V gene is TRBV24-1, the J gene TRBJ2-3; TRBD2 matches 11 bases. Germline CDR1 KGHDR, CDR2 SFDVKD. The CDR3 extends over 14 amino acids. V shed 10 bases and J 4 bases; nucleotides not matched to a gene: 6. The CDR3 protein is CATAFSGGADTQYF. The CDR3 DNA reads TGTGCCACGGCTTTTAGCGGGGGGGCAGATACGCAGTATTTT.

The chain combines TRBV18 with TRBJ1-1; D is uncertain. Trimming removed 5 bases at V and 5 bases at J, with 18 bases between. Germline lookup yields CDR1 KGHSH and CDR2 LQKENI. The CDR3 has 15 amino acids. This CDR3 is CASSSGSGGNTEAFF. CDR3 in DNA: TGTGCCAGCTCATCGGGGTCCGGAGGAAATACTGAAGCTTTCTTT.

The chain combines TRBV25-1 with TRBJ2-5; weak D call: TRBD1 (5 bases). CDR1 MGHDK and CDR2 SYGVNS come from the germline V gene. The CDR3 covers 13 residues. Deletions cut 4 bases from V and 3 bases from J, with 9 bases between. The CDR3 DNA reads TGTGCCAGCAGTGGACAGCTAGAAGAGACCCAGTACTTC. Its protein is CASSGQLEETQYF.

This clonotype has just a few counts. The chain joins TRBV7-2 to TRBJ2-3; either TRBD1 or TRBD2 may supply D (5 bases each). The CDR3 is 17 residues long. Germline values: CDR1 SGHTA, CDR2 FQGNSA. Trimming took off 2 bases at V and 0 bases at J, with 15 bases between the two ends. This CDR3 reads CASSLRGVARSTDTQYF. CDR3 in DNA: TGTGCCAGCAGCTTAAGAGGGGTGGCGCGGAGCACAGATACGCAGTATTTT.

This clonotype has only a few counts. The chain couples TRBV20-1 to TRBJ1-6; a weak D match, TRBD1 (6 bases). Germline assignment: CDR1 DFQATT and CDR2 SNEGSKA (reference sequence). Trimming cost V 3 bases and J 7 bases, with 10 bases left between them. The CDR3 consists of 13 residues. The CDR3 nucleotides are TGCAGTGCTAGGGCAGGGGAGAATTCACCCCTCCACTTT. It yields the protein CSARAGENSPLHF.

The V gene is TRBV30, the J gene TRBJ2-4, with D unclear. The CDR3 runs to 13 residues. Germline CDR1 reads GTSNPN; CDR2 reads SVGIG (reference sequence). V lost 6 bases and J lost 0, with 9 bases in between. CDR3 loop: CACQSLAKNIQYF. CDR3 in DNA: TGTGCCTGCCAAAGCCTAGCCAAAAACATTCAGTACTTC.

CDR3 sequence: CASSLERSGGAGELFF. The DNA for the CDR3 is TGTGCCAGCAGCCTAGAGCGTAGCGGGGGCGCCGGGGAGCTGTTTTTT. This sequence joins TRBV7-2 and TRBJ2-2; 9 nucleotides align to TRBD2. Per germline, CDR1 SGHTA and CDR2 FQGNSA. The ends lost 5 bases at V and 6 bases at J; junction bases unmatched: 10. The CDR3 has 16 residues.

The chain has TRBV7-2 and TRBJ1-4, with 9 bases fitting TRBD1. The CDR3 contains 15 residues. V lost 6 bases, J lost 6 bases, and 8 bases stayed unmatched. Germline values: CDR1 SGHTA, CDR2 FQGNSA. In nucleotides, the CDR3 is TGTGCCAGCAGGCCCACAGGGGGCGAATATGAAAAACTGTTTTTT. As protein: CASRPTGGEYEKLFF. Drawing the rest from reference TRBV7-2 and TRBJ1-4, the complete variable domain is GAGVSQSPSNKVTEKGKDVELRCDPISGHTALYWYRQSLGQGLEFLIYFQGNSAPDKSGLPSDRFSAERTGGSVSTLTIQRTQQEDSAVYLCASRPTGGEYEKLFFGSGTQLSVL.

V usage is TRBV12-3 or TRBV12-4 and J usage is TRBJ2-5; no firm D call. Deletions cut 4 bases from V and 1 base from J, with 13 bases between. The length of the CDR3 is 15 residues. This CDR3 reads CASSSSWISQETQYF. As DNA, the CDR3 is TGTGCCAGCAGTTCCTCCTGGATTTCCCAAGAGACCCAGTACTTC.

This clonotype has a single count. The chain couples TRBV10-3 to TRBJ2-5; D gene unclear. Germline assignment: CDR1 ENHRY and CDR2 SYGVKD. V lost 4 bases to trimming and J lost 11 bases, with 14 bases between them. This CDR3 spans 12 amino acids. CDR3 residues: CAISGINNEQYF. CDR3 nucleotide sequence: TGTGCCATCAGTGGGATTAACAATGAGCAGTACTTC.

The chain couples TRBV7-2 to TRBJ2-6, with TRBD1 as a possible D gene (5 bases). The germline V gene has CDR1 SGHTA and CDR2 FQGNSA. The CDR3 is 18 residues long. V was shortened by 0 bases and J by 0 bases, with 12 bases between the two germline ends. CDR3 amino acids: CASSLARQSSSGANVLTF. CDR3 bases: TGTGCCAGCAGCTTAGCGAGACAGAGTAGCTCTGGGGCCAACGTCCTGACTTTC.

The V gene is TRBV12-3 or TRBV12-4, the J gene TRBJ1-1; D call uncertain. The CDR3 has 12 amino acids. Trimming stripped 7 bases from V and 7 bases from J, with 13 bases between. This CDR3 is CASTQGRIEAFF. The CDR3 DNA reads TGTGCCAGCACCCAAGGACGCATTGAAGCTTTCTTT.

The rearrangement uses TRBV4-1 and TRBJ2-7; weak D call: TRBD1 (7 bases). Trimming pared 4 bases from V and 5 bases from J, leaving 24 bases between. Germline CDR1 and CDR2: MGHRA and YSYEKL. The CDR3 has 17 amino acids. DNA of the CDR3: TGCGCCAGCAGCCGTACACAATTGGTGGAGGGGGCTGACGAGCAGTACTTC. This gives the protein CASSRTQLVEGADEQYF.

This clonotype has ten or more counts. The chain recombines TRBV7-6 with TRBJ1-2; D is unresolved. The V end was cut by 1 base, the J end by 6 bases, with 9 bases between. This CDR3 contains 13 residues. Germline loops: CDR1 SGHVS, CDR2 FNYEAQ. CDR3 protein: CASSLDVGHGYTF. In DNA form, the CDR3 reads TGTGCCAGCAGCTTAGATGTAGGGCATGGCTACACCTTC.

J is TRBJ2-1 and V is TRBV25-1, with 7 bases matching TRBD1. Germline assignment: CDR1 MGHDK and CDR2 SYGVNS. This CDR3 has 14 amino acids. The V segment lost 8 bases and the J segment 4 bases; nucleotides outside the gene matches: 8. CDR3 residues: CASCRQGPYNEQFF. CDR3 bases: TGTGCCAGCTGTCGACAGGGTCCTTACAATGAGCAGTTCTTC.

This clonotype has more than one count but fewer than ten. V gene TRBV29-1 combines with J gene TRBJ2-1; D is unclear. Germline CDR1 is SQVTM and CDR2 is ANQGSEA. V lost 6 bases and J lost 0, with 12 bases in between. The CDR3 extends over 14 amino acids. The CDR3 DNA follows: TGCAGCGTCCAAGATGTCGGCTCCTACAATGAGCAGTTCTTC. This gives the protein CSVQDVGSYNEQFF.

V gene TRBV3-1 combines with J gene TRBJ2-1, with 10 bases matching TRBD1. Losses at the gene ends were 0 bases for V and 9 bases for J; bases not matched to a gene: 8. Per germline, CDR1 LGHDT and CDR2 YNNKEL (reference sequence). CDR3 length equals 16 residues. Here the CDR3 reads CASSQDLGQGFPEQFF. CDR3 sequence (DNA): TGTGCCAGCAGCCAAGATTTGGGACAGGGGTTTCCTGAGCAGTTCTTC.

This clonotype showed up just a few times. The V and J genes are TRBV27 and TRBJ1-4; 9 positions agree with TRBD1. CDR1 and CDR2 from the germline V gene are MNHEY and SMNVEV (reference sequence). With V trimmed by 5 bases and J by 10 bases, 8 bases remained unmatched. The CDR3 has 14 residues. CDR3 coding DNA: TGTGCCAGCAGTCCACCGGGACAGGGTGGAAAACTGTTTTTT. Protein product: CASSPPGQGGKLFF.